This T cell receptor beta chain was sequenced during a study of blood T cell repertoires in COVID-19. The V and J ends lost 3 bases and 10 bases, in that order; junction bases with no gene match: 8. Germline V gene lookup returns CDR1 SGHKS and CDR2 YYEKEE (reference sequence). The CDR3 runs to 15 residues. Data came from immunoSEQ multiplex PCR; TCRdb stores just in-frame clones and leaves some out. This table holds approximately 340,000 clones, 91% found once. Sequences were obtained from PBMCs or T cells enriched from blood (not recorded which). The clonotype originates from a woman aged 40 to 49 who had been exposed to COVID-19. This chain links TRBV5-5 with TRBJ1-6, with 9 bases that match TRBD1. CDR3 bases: TGTGCCAGCAGCTGGACAGGGGTTATAGGCTCACCCCTCCACTTT. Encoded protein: CASSWTGVIGSPLHF.